The 23 T cell receptor beta chains in this list originate from one sample, sequenced in a study of blood T cell repertoires in COVID-19. Libraries were prepared by immunoSEQ multiplex PCR; TCRdb keeps only in-frame clonotypes and omits some of them. Of 100,000 to 150,000 clones listed, about 85% were seen once; the top ten hold 9.7%. The sequenced sample consisted of peripheral blood. The receptors here all came from a man aged 40-49 years with active or convalescent COVID-19.

The V call is TRBV9, the J call TRBJ2-2; 7 bases align to TRBD2. In germline, CDR1 is SGDLS, CDR2 YYNGEE. The CDR3 contains 14 residues. Trimming at V came to 2 bases and at J to 5 bases, leaving 3 bases not matched to a gene. CDR3 amino acids: CASSVSGATGELFF. In nucleotides, the CDR3 is TGTGCCAGCAGCGTGAGCGGGGCAACCGGGGAGCTGTTTTTT.

There are a few counts of this clone. The J gene is TRBJ2-7, the V gene TRBV21-1; the D segment call TRBD1 is taken from the table without a DNA check. TRBV21-1 is flagged as a pseudogene. This CDR3 spans 15 amino acids. This CDR3 is CASSKGAGGKYEQYF. CDR3 DNA: TGTGCCAGCAGCAAAGGGGCAGGGGGCAAGTACGAGCAGTACTTC.

The chain links TRBV18 to TRBJ1-2; a weak D match, TRBD1 (5 bases). This CDR3 spans 14 amino acids. Germline-derived CDR1 and CDR2 are KGHSH and LQKENI. The V and J ends lost 2 bases and 5 bases respectively, with 12 bases between them. The chain's CDR3 is CASSPSREGYGYTF. The CDR3 region has the DNA TGTGCCAGCTCACCATCCCGGGAGGGGTATGGCTACACCTTC.

J is TRBJ1-2 and V is TRBV6-5, with 8 positions matching TRBD1. Trimming at V came to 6 bases and at J to 6 bases, leaving 6 bases not matched to a gene. Germline V gene data show CDR1 as MNHEY and CDR2 as SVGAGI. The CDR3 extends over 13 amino acids. The CDR3 DNA is TGTGCCAGCAGCTTTGGACAGGGTGATGGCTACACCTTC. This translates into CASSFGQGDGYTF.

The table lists this clone with a count of one. V usage is TRBV18 and J usage is TRBJ1-5; 7 bases match TRBD1. The J segment lost 5 bases and the V segment lost 3 bases, leaving 4 bases of the junction unmatched. The CDR3 consists of 14 residues. Germline CDR1 KGHSH, CDR2 LQKENI. For the CDR3, the DNA is TGTGCCAGCTCACCGGGACAGACCTATCAGCCCCAGCATTTT. Protein product: CASSPGQTYQPQHF.

The rearrangement joins TRBV6-6 to TRBJ2-7, with TRBD1 matching over 7 bases. Germline-derived CDR1 and CDR2 are MNHNY and SVGAGI (reference sequence). The CDR3 extends over 13 amino acids. The J segment lost 4 bases and the V segment lost 5 bases, leaving 5 bases of the junction unmatched. The CDR3 spells CASSGDSPYEQYF. CDR3 coding DNA: TGTGCCAGCAGTGGGGACAGCCCTTACGAGCAGTACTTC.

This chain joins TRBV14 and TRBJ2-3; a weak D match, TRBD2 (5 bases). Trimming left V 0 bases short and J 3 bases short, with 13 bases between. The length of the CDR3 is 16 residues. CDR1 and CDR2 (germline): SGHDN, FVKESK. The CDR3, as DNA: TGTGCCAGCAGCCAAGATCCGGGGTTGGGAACAGATACGCAGTATTTT. Protein: CASSQDPGLGTDTQYF.

The genes are TRBV30 and TRBJ1-2; tentatively, D is TRBD1 (5 bases). This CDR3 has 14 amino acids. Trimming took 5 bases from V and 5 from J, leaving 18 bases between them. Germline assignment: CDR1 GTSNPN and CDR2 SVGIG (reference sequence). The CDR3, as DNA: TGTGCCTGGGTCACCAACGAGGGGACTTATGGCTACACCTTC. Translation gives CAWVTNEGTYGYTF. The entire variable domain, with the rest obtained from reference TRBV30 and TRBJ1-2, is as follows: SQTIHQWPATLVQPVGSPLSLECTVEGTSNPNLYWYRQAAGRGLQLLFYSVGIGQISSEVPQNLSASRPQDRQFILSSKKLLLSDSGFYLCAWVTNEGTYGYTFGSGTRLTVV.

This clone has a handful of counts. The V call is TRBV7-8, the J call TRBJ2-2; D is possibly TRBD1 (6 bases). CDR3 length: 18 residues. Germline assignment: CDR1 SGHVS and CDR2 FQNEAQ. The V end lost 4 bases, the J end lost 7 bases, and 25 bases lay between the germline ends. CDR3 sequence: CASSSGRRIHLGGGELFF. CDR3 DNA: TGTGCCAGCAGCTCAGGACGCAGGATACACCTAGGGGGCGGGGAGCTGTTTTTT.

The chain links TRBV6-5 to TRBJ2-1; 8 bases align to TRBD1. The germline gives CDR1 MNHEY, CDR2 SVGAGI. V shed 4 bases and J 0 bases; nucleotides not matched to a gene: 5. The CDR3 loop spans 16 amino acids. The chain's CDR3 is CASSFGQGPSYNEQFF. In DNA, the CDR3 is TGTGCCAGCAGTTTCGGACAGGGCCCCTCCTACAATGAGCAGTTCTTC.

The V call is TRBV5-5, the J call TRBJ1-4; TRBD1 is a possible D gene (6 bases). Trimming cost V 0 bases and J 8 bases, with 17 bases left between them. The CDR3 has 16 residues. Germline loops: CDR1 SGHKS, CDR2 YYEKEE (reference sequence). CDR3 DNA sequence: TGTGCCAGCAGCTTGGGGCAGGGGACATTCAAAGAAAAACTGTTTTTT. This codes for CASSLGQGTFKEKLFF.

This rearrangement joins TRBV12-3 or TRBV12-4 to TRBJ2-7, with 7 bases matching TRBD1. V lost 4 bases, J lost 3 bases, and 3 bases stayed unmatched. This CDR3 spans 13 amino acids. The CDR3 protein is CASSSQGIYEQYF. DNA of the CDR3: TGTGCCAGCAGTTCACAGGGGATCTACGAGCAGTACTTC.

The genes are TRBV19 and TRBJ1-6, with D possibly matching TRBD1 (5 bases). V lost 7 bases and J 7 bases, leaving 11 bases between the germline ends. The CDR3 loop spans 13 amino acids. The germline V gene has CDR1 LNHDA and CDR2 SQIVND (reference sequence). CDR3 loop: CASTGVLNSPLHF. CDR3 nucleotides: TGTGCCAGTACGGGGGTCTTGAATTCACCCCTCCACTTT.

The chain is built from TRBV24-1 and TRBJ1-5, with D possibly TRBD1 on 6 matching bases. This CDR3 spans 13 amino acids. Germline CDR1 reads KGHDR; CDR2 reads SFDVKD. Trimming stripped 5 bases from V and 3 bases from J, with 7 bases between. CDR3 sequence (DNA): TGTGCCACCAGTGCAGGGGACAATCAGCCCCAGCATTTT. The encoded protein is CATSAGDNQPQHF.

V is TRBV4-2 and J is TRBJ1-3; D gene unclear. Trimming stripped 4 bases from V and 1 base from J, with 8 bases between. The CDR3 has 14 amino acids. Looked up from germline, CDR1 is LGHNA and CDR2 is YNFKEQ. For the CDR3, the DNA is TGTGCCAGCAGCCCCCCAGCGTCTGGAAACACCATATATTTT. Protein: CASSPPASGNTIYF.

A remark on this clone: Other DNA sequences within the sample encode an identical CDR3. The CDR3 DNA sequence: TGTGCCAGCAGTTACGGAGGGCTTGGCAATCAGCCCCAGCATTTT. Translation gives CASSYGGLGNQPQHF. This chain uses TRBV6-2 or TRBV6-3 with TRBJ1-5; D remains ambiguous. Trimming pared 2 bases from V and 2 bases from J, leaving 10 bases between. The germline V gene has CDR1 MNHEY and CDR2 SVGEGT. There are 15 residues in the CDR3.

The chain uses TRBV7-3 and TRBJ1-5; no reliable D call. Deletions cut 4 bases from V and 2 bases from J, with 12 bases between. CDR1 SGHTA and CDR2 FQGTGA come from the germline V gene. The CDR3 has 15 residues. The CDR3 region has the DNA TGTGCCAGCAGCTGCAGGCCCCATGGCAATCAGCCCCAGCATTTT. This codes for CASSCRPHGNQPQHF.

CDR3 DNA: TGCGCCAGCAGCTCGGGACAGGTGGTATCCTACGAGCAGTACTTC. Its translation: CASSSGQVVSYEQYF. The chain combines TRBV5-1 with TRBJ2-7; 8 bases map to TRBD1. This CDR3 contains 15 residues. The V gene's germline CDR1 is SGHRS and CDR2 YFSETQ. The V and J ends lost 3 bases and 1 base, in that order; junction bases with no gene match: 6.

The chain uses TRBV20-1 and TRBJ1-1; D is possibly TRBD1 (6 bases). The CDR3 length is 14 residues. Germline CDR1 DFQATT, CDR2 SNEGSKA (reference sequence). Trimming took off 3 bases at V and 1 base at J, with 12 bases between the two ends. CDR3 sequence (DNA): TGCAGTGCTAGTACAGGGCAGGGGAACACTGAAGCTTTCTTT. It specifies CSASTGQGNTEAFF.

The V call is TRBV4-1, the J call TRBJ2-3, with 8 bases matching TRBD2. Germline V CDR1 and CDR2: MGHRA, YSYEKL. The length of the CDR3 is 16 residues. The V segment lost 1 base and the J segment 1 base; nucleotides outside the gene matches: 4. CDR3 DNA: TGCGCCAGCAGCCAAGGTCATAGCGGGGGCACAGATACGCAGTATTTT. Protein sequence: CASSQGHSGGTDTQYF.

The chain joins TRBV6-5 to TRBJ2-7; 12 nucleotides align to TRBD2. The CDR3 totals 14 residues. Germline CDR1 is MNHEY and CDR2 is SVGAGI. V lost 6 bases to trimming and J lost 6 bases; unmatched junction nucleotides: 6. The CDR3 DNA reads TGTGCCAGCAGACAACTAGCGGGGGGTGGCGAGCAGTACTTC. Its protein product is CASRQLAGGGEQYF.

This chain connects TRBV4-2 to TRBJ2-3, with 10 bases that match TRBD2. After removal of 5 bases from V and 2 bases from J, the junction contained 7 bases not matched to a gene. CDR1 is LGHNA, CDR2 YNFKEQ, per germline. The CDR3 sequence is 16 residues long. CDR3 nucleotides: TGTGCCAGCAGCATCTATAGCGGGGGGAACACAGATACGCAGTATTTT. This codes for CASSIYSGGNTDTQYF.

This rearrangement joins TRBV2 to TRBJ2-3, with 7 nucleotides matching TRBD2. This CDR3 spans 15 amino acids. Germline V gene sequence: CDR1 SNHLY, CDR2 FYNNEI. The ends lost 2 bases at V and 0 bases at J; junction bases unmatched: 2. CDR3: CASSELAVSTDTQYF. In nucleotides, the CDR3 is TGTGCCAGCAGTGAACTAGCGGTTAGCACAGATACGCAGTATTTT.